The subject of this entry is one TCR beta chain. Other DNA variants within this sample encode the same CDR3. In germline, CDR1 is MDHEN, CDR2 SYDVKM. The V and J ends lost 3 bases and 1 base, in that order; junction bases with no gene match: 3. This CDR3 is built from 15 residues. The data are from a study of beta chain features in type 1 diabetes. The investigators reverse transcribed all of the isolated RNA, so they sequenced expressed TCRB transcripts. Assay: immunoSEQ multiplex PCR; the TCRdb copy retains only in-frame clones and omits some. The sample consists of under 500,000 clones, approximately 30% of them appearing once.

The sequenced material came from naive CD4+ T cells from blood. The TCR sequence derives from a man younger than 35 in good health. The chain links TRBV28 to TRBJ2-5; TRBD2 matches 9 bases. The CDR3 here is CASSFRLAVQETQYF. The CDR3 DNA follows: TGTGCCAGCAGTTTCAGACTAGCGGTCCAAGAGACCCAGTACTTC.